These 21 T cell receptor beta chains were sequenced from one sample in a study of blood T cell repertoires in COVID-19. Clones were read by immunoSEQ multiplex PCR, and TCRdb kept only the in-frame ones, dropping some. The sample consists of hundreds of thousands of clones, approximately 78% of them appearing once. What was sequenced was PBMCs or T cells enriched from blood (not recorded which). The receptors stem from a middle-aged man who had been exposed to COVID-19.

The gene calls are TRBV6-5 and TRBJ1-6, with D unclear. The CDR3 sequence is 15 residues long. Germline values: CDR1 MNHEY, CDR2 SVGAGI. The V end was cut by 5 bases, the J end by 7 bases, with 15 bases between. CDR3 DNA sequence: TGTGCCAGCAGTAGCCTTAGCGGAATGAATTCACCCCTCCACTTT. This sequence encodes CASSSLSGMNSPLHF.

The chain has TRBV12-3 or TRBV12-4 and TRBJ1-4; 9 nucleotides agree with TRBD1. The CDR3 is 12 amino acids. J gave up 11 bases and V 6 bases, and 4 bases lay outside the gene matches. The DNA for the CDR3 is TGTGCCAGCAGCCAGGGACAGGGCAAACTGTTTTTT. Translated, it gives CASSQGQGKLFF.

The chain combines TRBV11-2 with TRBJ2-1; 10 nucleotides agree with TRBD2. V shed 5 bases, J shed 8 bases, and the junction held 12 bases outside the gene matches. This CDR3 is built from 16 residues. Per the germline V gene, CDR1 is SGHAT and CDR2 is FQNNGV. CDR3 DNA sequence: TGTGCCAGCAGCCCTCGAGCCGGGACTAGCGTCCATGAGCAGTTCTTC. Its protein is CASSPRAGTSVHEQFF.

The J gene is TRBJ2-7, the V gene TRBV30; TRBD1 aligns across 9 bases. V lost 8 bases and J lost 0; bases outside the gene matches: 2. CDR1 GTSNPN and CDR2 SVGIG come from the germline V gene (reference sequence). This CDR3 has 12 amino acids. The CDR3 sequence: CAGTGFSYEQYF. CDR3 sequence (DNA): TGTGCCGGGACAGGGTTCTCCTACGAGCAGTACTTC.

This chain links TRBV18 with TRBJ2-5, with TRBD1 as a possible D gene (6 bases). Trimming left V 8 bases short and J 1 base short, with 20 bases between. The CDR3 spans 16 residues. Germline V gene sequence: CDR1 KGHSH, CDR2 LQKENI. This CDR3 reads CASHTLPGATQETQYF. The CDR3 DNA reads TGTGCCAGCCACACCCTCCCAGGGGCTACCCAAGAGACCCAGTACTTC.

This clone occurred a few times. It is unclear where the CDR3 begins or ends on the DNA, so no DNA is shown, and the CDR3 is as TCRdb lists it. The rearrangement uses TRBV21-1 and TRBJ2-1; TRBD2, the D gene given by the table, was not confirmed from the DNA. TRBV21-1 is a documented pseudogene. The length of the CDR3 is 15 amino acids, counting both ends. The CDR3: CALRWGDGTFNEQFF.

This rearrangement joins TRBV29-1 to TRBJ1-1; the D is unclear. The V end lost 1 base, the J end lost 10 bases, and 16 bases lay between the germline ends. The CDR3 consists of 13 residues. Germline V CDR1 and CDR2: SQVTM, ANQGSEA. CDR3 in DNA: TGCAGCGTTGAAGGTCGCAGCGAACTCCCAGCTTTCTTT. As protein: CSVEGRSELPAFF.

The chain couples TRBV4-2 to TRBJ2-1; tentatively, D is TRBD2 (5 bases). The germline CDR1 and CDR2 sequences are LGHNA and YNFKEQ. CDR3 length: 18 residues. The ends were cut back, 3 bases at V and 4 bases at J, with 22 bases in the middle. Written as DNA, the CDR3 is TGTGCCAGCAGCCAGGCTCATACCGGGGAAGCCGCGTACAATGAGCAGTTCTTC. As protein: CASSQAHTGEAAYNEQFF.

The chain's CDR3 is CATSSARANTQYF. For the CDR3, the DNA is TGTGCCACCAGCTCCGCACGAGCGAATACGCAGTATTTT. V usage is TRBV15 and J usage is TRBJ2-3; D unresolved. The CDR3 contains 13 residues. Germline assignment: CDR1 LNHNV and CDR2 YYDKDF (reference sequence). Between the trimmed V and J ends, which lost 5 bases and 7 bases, there was a span of 13 bases.

The chain recombines TRBV10-3 with TRBJ2-1, with 11 bases aligning to TRBD2. The CDR3 totals 17 residues. V shed 0 bases and J 5 bases; nucleotides not matched to a gene: 6. Germline assignment: CDR1 ENHRY and CDR2 SYGVKD. The CDR3 sequence is CAISESQLAGEDNEQFF. The CDR3 DNA reads as TGTGCCATCAGTGAGTCCCAACTAGCGGGAGAAGACAATGAGCAGTTCTTC.

The table lists this clone with a few counts. CDR3 nucleotides: TGTGCCAGCAGTACGGGGGGCTCTGGAAACACCATATATTTT. Its translation is CASSTGGSGNTIYF. J is TRBJ1-3 and V is TRBV4-2; D might be TRBD1 (5 bases). In germline, CDR1 is LGHNA, CDR2 YNFKEQ. V was cut by 6 bases and J by 0 bases, with 9 bases left in between. This CDR3 is built from 14 residues.

This clone was counted a single time. The chain employs TRBV5-5 and TRBJ2-7, with TRBD1 identical over 7 bases. The ends lost 0 bases at V and 5 bases at J; junction bases unmatched: 8. CDR3 size: 15 residues. Germline V gene lookup returns CDR1 SGHKS and CDR2 YYEKEE (reference sequence). The CDR3 DNA reads TGTGCCAGCAGCTTGGACGGGACAGTCAAAGACGAGCAGTACTTC. This sequence encodes CASSLDGTVKDEQYF. Combining the CDR3 with reference TRBV5-5 and TRBJ2-7 gives the whole variable domain DAGVTQSPTHLIKTRGQQVTLRCSPISGHKSVSWYQQVLGQGPQFIFQYYEKEERGRGNFPDRFSARQFPNYSSELNVNALLLGDSALYLCASSLDGTVKDEQYFGPGTRLTVT.

The chain uses TRBV19 and TRBJ1-6, with D possibly TRBD1 on 5 matching bases. Germline V gene sequence: CDR1 LNHDA, CDR2 SQIVND (reference sequence). This CDR3 contains 15 residues. V was pared by 3 bases and J by 6 bases, with 12 bases between. The CDR3 region has the DNA TGTGCCAGTAGTATTTTAAGGGGAAGTAATTCACCCCTCCACTTT. Amino acids: CASSILRGSNSPLHF.

This clone is a singleton in its sample. The chain joins TRBV7-2 to TRBJ2-7, with 8 positions matching TRBD1. Germline CDR1 is SGHTA and CDR2 is FQGNSA. V lost 3 bases and J lost 2; bases outside the gene matches: 6. The CDR3 spans 15 residues. The CDR3: CASSFSRTGTYEQYF. CDR3 nucleotides: TGTGCCAGCAGCTTCTCTAGGACAGGGACCTACGAGCAGTACTTC.

This clone has ten or more counts. The rearrangement joins TRBV6-5 to TRBJ1-2, with TRBD1 matching over 7 bases. This CDR3 is built from 13 residues. The germline V gene has CDR1 MNHEY and CDR2 SVGAGI. J lost 4 bases, V lost 6 bases, and 5 bases had no gene match. The CDR3 DNA follows: TGTGCCAGCAGCTCGACAGGGTTCTATGGCTACACCTTC. Amino acid sequence: CASSSTGFYGYTF.

V gene TRBV30 combines with J gene TRBJ2-3; D unclear. Germline CDR1 reads GTSNPN; CDR2 reads SVGIG (reference sequence). Trimming removed 1 base from V and 2 bases from J, with 7 bases in between. The CDR3 contains 13 residues. The CDR3 bases are TGTGCCTGGAGTGCAGGAAACACAGATACGCAGTATTTT. This encodes CAWSAGNTDTQYF.

The chain combines TRBV18 with TRBJ2-3; TRBD1 might be the D (7 bases). The V gene's germline CDR1 is KGHSH and CDR2 LQKENI. V was shortened by 2 bases and J by 4 bases, with 10 bases between the two germline ends. The CDR3 sequence is 14 residues long. The CDR3 DNA follows: TGTGCCAGCTCACCATCAGGGGGGTCAGATACGCAGTATTTT. Translated, it gives CASSPSGGSDTQYF.

The rearrangement joins TRBV7-9 to TRBJ1-3; no firm D call. From germline, CDR1 is SEHNR and CDR2 FQNEAQ (reference sequence). Trimming shortened V by 3 bases and J by 8 bases, and 8 bases separated the two germline ends. The CDR3 sequence is 12 residues long. The DNA of the CDR3 is TGTGCCAGCAGCTTTCATTCGGACACCATATATTTT. It encodes CASSFHSDTIYF.

The rearrangement links TRBV6-1 to TRBJ2-5, with unresolved D. Trimming stripped 1 base from V and 7 bases from J, with 13 bases between. Per the germline V gene, CDR1 is MNHNS and CDR2 is SASEGT. There are 14 residues in the CDR3. Written as DNA, the CDR3 is TGTGCCAGCAGTGAAGGAGGATCCCGGCTGACCCAGTACTTC. Residues: CASSEGGSRLTQYF.

This clone was picked up a small number of times. This chain links TRBV19 with TRBJ1-1; no reliable D call. The CDR3 is 13 residues long. From germline, CDR1 is LNHDA and CDR2 SQIVND (reference sequence). The CDR3 region is CATLAGSGTEAFF. CDR3 nucleotides: TGTGCTACATTAGCGGGGAGCGGCACTGAAGCTTTCTTT.

This chain joins TRBV18 and TRBJ2-7, with D maybe TRBD2 (5 bases). The ends were cut back, 5 bases at V and 7 bases at J, with 12 bases in the middle. From germline, CDR1 is KGHSH and CDR2 LQKENI. This CDR3 comprises 12 residues. The CDR3 loop is CASSSAAEEQYF. The CDR3 nucleotides read TGTGCCAGCTCATCCGCAGCGGAAGAGCAGTACTTC.